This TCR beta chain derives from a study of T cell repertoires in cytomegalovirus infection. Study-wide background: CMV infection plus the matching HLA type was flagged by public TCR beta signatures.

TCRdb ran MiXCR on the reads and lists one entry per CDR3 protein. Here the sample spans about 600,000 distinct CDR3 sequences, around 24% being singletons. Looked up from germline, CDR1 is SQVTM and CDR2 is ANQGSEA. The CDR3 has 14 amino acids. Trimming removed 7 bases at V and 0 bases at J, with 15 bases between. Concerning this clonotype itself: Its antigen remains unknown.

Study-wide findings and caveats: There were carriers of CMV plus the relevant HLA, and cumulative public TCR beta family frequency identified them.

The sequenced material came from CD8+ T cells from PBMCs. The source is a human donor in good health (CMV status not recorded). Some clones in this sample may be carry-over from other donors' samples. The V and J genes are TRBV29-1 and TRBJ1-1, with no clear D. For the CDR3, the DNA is TGCAGCGAGTCCCCGACGGGTATGAACACTGAAGCTTTCTTT. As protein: CSESPTGMNTEAFF.